This T cell receptor (beta chain) was retrieved from a study of CD8+CD57+ T cells in acquired aplastic anemia. The patients chosen for sequencing had shown expansion of CD8+CD57+ cells (detected by flow cytometry). The patients all had a severe acquired aplastic anemia diagnosis. TCR beta VDJ and CDR3 profiling used genomic DNA as template. TCRdb reprocessed the reads via MiXCR and lists one record per CDR3 protein. The top ten clones hold under 0.95% of a sample with 450,000 to 550,000 distinct CDR3 sequences, roughly a third of them seen once. The sequence was obtained from a human donor with aplastic anemia. Material for sequencing was sorted CD4+, CD8+, or CD8+CD57+ T cells (not recorded which) from PBMCs.

This CDR3 is CASTTGDHQPQHF. The CDR3 bases are TGTGCCAGTACGACAGGGGATCATCAGCCCCAGCATTTT. The chain links TRBV2 to TRBJ1-5; 8 bases are a match to TRBD1. This CDR3 has 13 amino acids. The germline V gene has CDR1 SNHLY and CDR2 FYNNEI. V lost 9 bases, J lost 5 bases, and 6 bases stayed unmatched.